These 25 T cell receptor beta chains share one sample of origin, sequenced in a study of T cell responses to AZD1222 COVID-19 vaccine. The protocol was immunoSEQ multiplex PCR, while the TCRdb copy is restricted to in-frame clones and leaves out a portion. The table has 150,000 or so clones, around nine tenths seen once; the top ten hold over 4.5%. The sequences come from peripheral blood, collected on day 0 of AZD1222 vaccination. The receptor source for this set is an adult in good health.

This chain connects TRBV11-2 to TRBJ2-1; D may be TRBD1 or TRBD2 (6 bases each). The CDR3 is 15 amino acids. Trimming took off 4 bases at V and 5 bases at J, with 15 bases between the two ends. Per germline, CDR1 SGHAT and CDR2 FQNNGV. CDR3 DNA sequence: TGTGCCAGCAGCTCGAGACTGGAGGGGGACAATGAGCAGTTCTTC. Protein: CASSSRLEGDNEQFF.

This chain connects TRBV6-4 to TRBJ2-1; D is perhaps TRBD2 (6 bases). The length of the CDR3 is 14 residues. Trimming stripped 6 bases from V and 8 bases from J, with 17 bases between. Per germline, CDR1 MRHNA and CDR2 SNTAGT. CDR3 protein: CASSPETSVYEQFF. The CDR3, as DNA: TGTGCCAGCAGCCCCGAGACTAGTGTCTATGAGCAGTTCTTC.

The genes are TRBV5-6 and TRBJ2-3, with 7 nucleotides matching TRBD1. V lost 3 bases, J lost 5 bases, and 21 bases stayed unmatched. Germline lookup yields CDR1 SGHDT and CDR2 YYEEEE. This CDR3 is 19 amino acids long. Here the CDR3 DNA reads TGTGCCAGCAGCTCCAGACAGGGACCGCGTACCGTTCTGGGAGATACGCAGTATTTT. Encoded protein: CASSSRQGPRTVLGDTQYF.

This clone has only one observation. The rearrangement joins TRBV28 to TRBJ1-1; tentatively, D is TRBD1 (5 bases). The V gene's germline CDR1 is MDHEN and CDR2 SYDVKM. The CDR3 is 14 amino acids. The V end lost 2 bases, the J end lost 4 bases, and 11 bases lay between the germline ends. This CDR3 reads CASSLRGGSTEAFF. The CDR3 DNA reads TGTGCCAGCAGTTTAAGGGGAGGGAGCACTGAAGCTTTCTTT.

The rearrangement joins TRBV28 to TRBJ1-2; TRBD1 agrees at 9 bases. The CDR3 extends over 15 amino acids. CDR1 and CDR2 (germline): MDHEN, SYDVKM. Germline trimming cut 5 bases from V and 6 bases from J; bases unmatched to any gene: 10. The DNA of the CDR3 is TGTGCCAGCAGTGCTAGGGGACAGGGCCTTAATGGCTACACCTTC. This codes for CASSARGQGLNGYTF.

V usage is TRBV24-1 and J usage is TRBJ2-1; D is perhaps TRBD2 (6 bases). CDR3 length equals 13 residues. Germline V lookup: CDR1 KGHDR, CDR2 SFDVKD. V was cut by 9 bases and J by 5 bases, with 13 bases left in between. The CDR3 DNA is TGTGCCACCGGCGGGTTAGCGGACAATGAGCAGTTCTTC. It translates to CATGGLADNEQFF.

This chain connects TRBV18 to TRBJ2-7; tentatively, D is TRBD2 (6 bases). The ends were cut back, 1 base at V and 9 bases at J, with 13 bases in the middle. Germline CDR1 is KGHSH and CDR2 is LQKENI. This CDR3 is 13 amino acids long. The chain's CDR3 is CASSPQLLEGQYF. The CDR3 DNA reads as TGTGCCAGCTCACCACAATTACTGGAGGGGCAGTACTTC.

The chain employs TRBV10-3 and TRBJ2-7; the D gene is possibly TRBD1 (6 bases). Germline V gene sequence: CDR1 ENHRY, CDR2 SYGVKD. The CDR3 runs to 13 residues. Trimming took 9 bases from V and 2 from J, leaving 14 bases between them. The CDR3 region has the DNA TGTGCCATAACCCGGGACAAAGCCTACGAGCAGTACTTC. Protein sequence: CAITRDKAYEQYF.

This clone was recorded only once. The chain has TRBV28 and TRBJ1-1; D remains unclear. The CDR3 totals 14 residues. Trimming stripped 8 bases from V and 4 bases from J, with 17 bases between. CDR1 is MDHEN and CDR2 is SYDVKM in the germline V gene. As DNA, the CDR3 is TGTGCCAGCTTACCCCAGGCGGGGATCACTGAAGCTTTCTTT. Translation: CASLPQAGITEAFF.

The rearrangement joins TRBV3-1 (or the pseudogene TRBV3-2) to TRBJ1-3; D is uncertain. CDR1 and CDR2 (germline): LGHDT, YNNKEL (reference sequence). The CDR3 covers 19 residues. V shed 0 bases and J shed 4 bases, with 22 bases lying between them. Here the CDR3 DNA reads TGTGCCAGCAGCCAAGATATCGGCGTCGGCAGGCCAGGAGGAAACACCATATATTTT. As protein: CASSQDIGVGRPGGNTIYF.

The chain couples TRBV24-1 to TRBJ2-1; no reliable D call. CDR1 is KGHDR, CDR2 SFDVKD, per germline. CDR3 length equals 14 residues. The ends were cut back, 6 bases at V and 1 base at J, with 9 bases in the middle. This CDR3 reads CATSPAGSYNEQFF. The CDR3 DNA reads as TGTGCCACCAGTCCGGCAGGTTCCTACAATGAGCAGTTCTTC.

The rearrangement uses TRBV4-3 and TRBJ1-1; D possibly corresponds to TRBD1 (5 bases). Germline V gene sequence: CDR1 LGHNA, CDR2 YSLEER. This CDR3 spans 14 amino acids. The ends were cut back, 0 bases at V and 4 bases at J, with 9 bases in the middle. CDR3 region: CASSQESGITEAFF. DNA of the CDR3: TGCGCCAGCAGCCAAGAATCAGGGATCACTGAAGCTTTCTTT.

The gene calls are TRBV21-1 and TRBJ2-1; TRBD2 was called by the table and not checked on the DNA. TRBV21-1 is annotated as a pseudogene. This CDR3 comprises 15 residues. CDR3 sequence reads: CASSKIREGCRFLFF. As DNA, the CDR3 is TGTGCCAGCAGCAAAATCAGGGAGGGTTGTCGGTTTCTGTTCTTC.

This clone was counted a single time. A read error may be the cause here, since a much bigger clone is one base away. The chain carries TRBV5-8 and TRBJ1-6; D is unclear. CDR3 length equals 13 residues. Germline V lookup: CDR1 SGHTS, CDR2 YDEGEE. CDR3 region: CASSLVAGVPPHF. CDR3 nucleotides: TGTGCCAGCAGCTTGGTTGCTGGGGTCCCCCCCCACTTT.

The chain carries TRBV25-1 and TRBJ2-7, with TRBD2 matching 16 bases. V gave up 4 bases and J gave up 2 bases; unmatched junction bases: 2. Germline V gene sequence: CDR1 MGHDK, CDR2 SYGVNS. CDR3 length: 16 residues. The CDR3 DNA follows: TGTGCCAGCAGTGGTGGGACTAGCGGGGGGGCCTACGAGCAGTACTTC. It encodes CASSGGTSGGAYEQYF.

The V and J genes are TRBV9 and TRBJ1-2; 7 bases align to TRBD1. V lost 0 bases, J lost 8 bases, and 1 base stayed unmatched. CDR3 length: 12 amino acids. Germline V lookup: CDR1 SGDLS, CDR2 YYNGEE. The CDR3, as DNA: TGTGCCAGCAGCGTAGGGGGACAGGGCTACACCTTC. Its translation: CASSVGGQGYTF.

The chain couples TRBV29-1 to TRBJ1-2; 9 bases fit TRBD1. Germline V gene data show CDR1 as SQVTM and CDR2 as ANQGSEA. Trimming removed 6 bases from V and 4 bases from J; junction bases left unmatched: 12. The CDR3 has 15 amino acids. CDR3 residues: CSVELGQGRGYGYTF. Here the CDR3 DNA reads TGCAGCGTAGAACTAGGACAGGGGAGAGGCTATGGCTACACCTTC.

The chain carries TRBV18 and TRBJ1-2; D is perhaps TRBD1 (6 bases). The V gene's germline CDR1 is KGHSH and CDR2 LQKENI. This CDR3 is 15 amino acids long. The V gene lost 1 base and the J gene lost 6 bases, with 15 bases spanning the gap. Here the CDR3 reads CASSPLPRTEDGYTF. DNA for the CDR3: TGTGCCAGCTCACCACTACCTCGGACAGAGGATGGCTACACCTTC.

This clone was counted only a few times. The V call is TRBV28, the J call TRBJ1-6; D perhaps matches TRBD1 (6 bases). Germline loops: CDR1 MDHEN, CDR2 SYDVKM. Trimming shortened V by 3 bases and J by 9 bases, and 12 bases separated the two germline ends. The CDR3 has 14 amino acids. The CDR3 region has the DNA TGTGCCAGCAGTTTTGGGGGCGCTGGTTCACCCCTCCACTTT. Amino acids: CASSFGGAGSPLHF.

The rearrangement joins TRBV6-5 to TRBJ1-1, with unresolved D. Germline loops: CDR1 MNHEY, CDR2 SVGAGI. V lost 9 bases and J lost 1, with 15 bases in between. CDR3 length equals 14 residues. This CDR3 is CASKVIPGNTEAFF. The DNA of the CDR3 is TGTGCCAGTAAAGTTATTCCTGGGAACACTGAAGCTTTCTTT.

This chain joins TRBV29-1 and TRBJ2-1; possible D gene TRBD2, 5 bases. The CDR3 loop spans 12 amino acids. Germline assignment: CDR1 SQVTM and CDR2 ANQGSEA. V was cut by 0 bases and J by 7 bases, with 7 bases left in between. This CDR3 is CSVEEAGNEQFF. The CDR3 DNA sequence: TGCAGCGTTGAAGAGGCGGGTAATGAGCAGTTCTTC.

The rearrangement joins TRBV5-6 to TRBJ2-7; TRBD1 aligns across 7 bases. The CDR3 totals 14 residues. The trim removed 2 bases at V and 1 base at J, leaving 3 bases unmatched. Germline V lookup: CDR1 SGHDT, CDR2 YYEEEE. In nucleotides, the CDR3 is TGTGCCAGCAGCTTAACAGGGGTATCCTACGAGCAGTACTTC. Its translation: CASSLTGVSYEQYF.

The rearrangement links TRBV7-2 to TRBJ1-1, with D uncertain. The CDR3 extends over 13 amino acids. Germline CDR1 reads SGHTA; CDR2 reads FQGNSA. V lost 1 base to trimming and J lost 7 bases, with 10 bases between them. The CDR3 is CASSLGGGLEAFF. The CDR3 DNA reads as TGTGCCAGCAGCTTAGGGGGTGGCCTTGAAGCTTTCTTT.

This clone was seen once. V gene TRBV28 combines with J gene TRBJ1-1; 8 positions agree with TRBD1. CDR1 MDHEN and CDR2 SYDVKM come from the germline V gene. The V gene end was trimmed by 4 bases and the J gene end by 1 base; junction bases not matched to a gene: 8. This CDR3 is 16 amino acids long. CDR3 sequence reads: CASSSPDREANTEAFF. CDR3 DNA sequence: TGTGCCAGCAGTTCCCCGGACAGGGAGGCGAACACTGAAGCTTTCTTT. Complete variable domain (other parts from reference TRBV28 and TRBJ1-1): DVKVTQSSRYLVKRTGEKVFLECVQDMDHENMFWYRQDPGLGLRLIYFSYDVKMKEKGDIPEGYSVSREKKERFSLILESASTNQTSMYLCASSSPDREANTEAFFGQGTRLTVV.

V usage is TRBV6-5 and J usage is TRBJ1-1, with 8 positions matching TRBD1. CDR3 length equals 14 residues. Losses at the gene ends were 5 bases for V and 7 bases for J; bases not matched to a gene: 9. Per the germline V gene, CDR1 is MNHEY and CDR2 is SVGAGI. CDR3 bases: TGTGCCAGCAGTAGGGACAGGAGGCAAGGTGAAGCTTTCTTT. Encoded protein: CASSRDRRQGEAFF.